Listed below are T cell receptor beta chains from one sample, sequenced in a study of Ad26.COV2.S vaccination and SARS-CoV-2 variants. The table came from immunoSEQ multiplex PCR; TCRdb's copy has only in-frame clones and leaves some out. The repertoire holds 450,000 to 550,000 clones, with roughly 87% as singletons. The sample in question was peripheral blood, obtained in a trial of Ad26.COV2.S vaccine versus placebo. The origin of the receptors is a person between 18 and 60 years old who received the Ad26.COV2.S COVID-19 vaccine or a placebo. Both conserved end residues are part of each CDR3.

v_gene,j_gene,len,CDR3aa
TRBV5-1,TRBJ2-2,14,CASSEGPNTGELFF
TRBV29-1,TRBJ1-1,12,CSALIGNTEAFF
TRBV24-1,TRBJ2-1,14,CATSGAGGGNEQFF
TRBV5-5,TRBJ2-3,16,CASSPSSWLAFQTQYF
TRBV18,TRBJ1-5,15,CASSSNYGSAQPQHF
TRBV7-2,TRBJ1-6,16,CASSLYRGGNNSPLHF
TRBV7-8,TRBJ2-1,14,CASSFASGSNEQFF
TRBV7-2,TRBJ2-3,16,CASSLLLADSTDTQYF
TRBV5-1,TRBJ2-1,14,CASSLTNRENEQFF
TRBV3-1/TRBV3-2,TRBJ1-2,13,CASSPLRANGYTF
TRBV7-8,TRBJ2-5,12,CASSLVGETQYF
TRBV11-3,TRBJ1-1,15,CASSRTGNMNTEAFF
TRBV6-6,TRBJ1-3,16,CASSTHGGGSGNTIYF
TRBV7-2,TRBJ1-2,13,CASYRANSYGYTF
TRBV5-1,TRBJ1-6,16,CASSLHGTGRNSPLHF
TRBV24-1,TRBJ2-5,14,CATSDAQVQETQYF
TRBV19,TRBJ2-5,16,CASSIRSGSAGETQYF
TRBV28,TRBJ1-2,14,CASSSPGGRLGYTF
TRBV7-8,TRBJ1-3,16,CASSLGGGLHGNTIYF
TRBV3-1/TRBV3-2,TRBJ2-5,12,CASSPNQETQYF